These 24 T cell receptor beta chains share one sample of origin, sequenced in a study of shared clonotypes between healthy human individuals (dated by TCRdb to 2020 to 2022). The method was the immunoSEQ multiplex PCR assay. TCRdb carries this immuneACCESS record with in-frame sequences only. Its versions omit some clonotypes, under half of them owing to an unresolved V gene in the studies checked, with the rest unexplained. Counted in this sample were 1,400,000 or so clones; about 98.5% of them appeared once. Of the sample, about 0.4% falls within the top ten clones. Material: naive CD4+ T cells sorted from blood. This specimen's cell subset or site label, per the study, means: CD45RA+ positively selected. These receptor sequences come from a man younger than 45 in good health.

The chain employs TRBV5-4 and TRBJ2-3; TRBD2 aligns across 9 bases. CDR1 is SGHNT and CDR2 is YYREEE in the germline V gene (reference sequence). The CDR3 covers 16 residues. V shed 4 bases, J shed 2 bases, and the junction held 8 bases outside the gene matches. The CDR3 sequence is CASSGPGLADTDTQYF. The CDR3 DNA follows: TGTGCCAGCAGCGGACCGGGACTAGCTGACACAGATACGCAGTATTTT.

V and J are TRBV2 and TRBJ1-5, with a weak D call TRBD1 (5 bases). Germline lookup yields CDR1 SNHLY and CDR2 FYNNEI. This CDR3 contains 15 residues. Trimming pared 5 bases from V and 4 bases from J, leaving 15 bases between. The CDR3: CASSRDSKGNQPQHF. The CDR3 bases are TGTGCCAGCAGTAGGGACTCTAAGGGGAATCAGCCCCAGCATTTT.

About this clone itself: Other DNA sequences from this sample encode an identical CDR3 as well. The rearrangement links TRBV5-4 to TRBJ2-5; 9 bases fit TRBD1. The V gene's germline CDR1 is SGHNT and CDR2 YYREEE (reference sequence). Trimming removed 4 bases from V and 5 bases from J; junction bases left unmatched: 6. CDR3 length equals 14 residues. CDR3 residues: CASSAGQGRETQYF. CDR3 bases: TGTGCCAGCAGCGCGGGACAGGGTAGGGAGACCCAGTACTTC.

The genes are TRBV5-1 and TRBJ2-3, with D perhaps matching TRBD1 (6 bases). The CDR3 length is 14 residues. Germline CDR1 SGHRS, CDR2 YFSETQ. Deletions cut 3 bases from V and 4 bases from J, with 12 bases between. The CDR3 DNA reads TGCGCCAGCAGCTACTCAGGGGTTCCAGATACGCAGTATTTT. Its translation is CASSYSGVPDTQYF.

The V gene is TRBV7-8, the J gene TRBJ2-7; TRBD1 agrees at 7 bases. Germline CDR1 is SGHVS and CDR2 is FQNEAQ. CDR3 length: 13 residues. The J segment lost 6 bases and the V segment lost 2 bases, leaving 4 bases of the junction unmatched. The CDR3 bases are TGTGCCAGCAGCTTAAAGTGGGACAGCGAGCAGTACTTC. Translation: CASSLKWDSEQYF.

The J gene is TRBJ1-1, the V gene TRBV30, with TRBD1 as a possible D gene (5 bases). The V end lost 3 bases, the J end lost 1 base, and 12 bases lay between the germline ends. CDR1 is GTSNPN and CDR2 is SVGIG in the germline V gene (reference sequence). CDR3 length: 14 residues. Here the CDR3 reads CAWRAAGRNTEAFF. Here the CDR3 DNA reads TGTGCCTGGAGAGCCGCGGGGCGGAACACTGAAGCTTTCTTT.

This sequence joins TRBV19 and TRBJ1-2; D perhaps matches TRBD1 (5 bases). This CDR3 is built from 14 residues. Germline-derived CDR1 and CDR2 are LNHDA and SQIVND (reference sequence). Trimming pared 5 bases from V and 4 bases from J, leaving 14 bases between. The CDR3: CASSPPRGAYGYTF. DNA of the CDR3: TGTGCCAGTAGTCCCCCCCGAGGGGCCTATGGCTACACCTTC.

A word on this clone: The same CDR3 is also encoded by other DNA sequences in this sample. The rearrangement uses TRBV9 and TRBJ2-2; the D gene is possibly TRBD2 (5 bases). In germline, CDR1 is SGDLS, CDR2 YYNGEE. This CDR3 has 14 amino acids. V lost 4 bases, J lost 3 bases, and 10 bases lay in between. In DNA, the CDR3 is TGTGCCAGCAGCACCCGGACTTACACCGGGGAGCTGTTTTTT. Amino acids: CASSTRTYTGELFF.

This chain connects TRBV10-1 to TRBJ2-1, with D perhaps TRBD2 (5 bases). The CDR3 totals 14 residues. Looked up from germline, CDR1 is WNHNN and CDR2 is SYGVQD (reference sequence). Trimming left V 10 bases short and J 5 bases short, with 18 bases between. This chain's CDR3 is CAMEAGRIHNEQFF. CDR3 in DNA: TGCGCCATGGAGGCTGGGCGCATACACAATGAGCAGTTCTTC.

A few counts support this clone. This rearrangement joins TRBV7-6 to TRBJ2-3; D gene uncertain. Germline lookup yields CDR1 SGHVS and CDR2 FNYEAQ. The germline V and J ends were trimmed by 4 bases and 0 bases, with 2 bases remaining between them. CDR3 length equals 12 residues. The CDR3 reads CASSWSTDTQYF. DNA for the CDR3: TGTGCCAGCAGCTGGAGCACAGATACGCAGTATTTT. The variable domain in full, completed from reference TRBV7-6 and TRBJ2-3, reads GAGVSQSPRYKVTKRGQDVALRCDPISGHVSLYWYRQALGQGPEFLTYFNYEAQQDKSGLPNDRFSAERPEGSISTLTIQRTEQRDSAMYRCASSWSTDTQYFGPGTRLTVL.

The V call is TRBV7-2, the J call TRBJ2-7; TRBD1 or TRBD2 may be the D gene (5 bases each). Trimming took off 1 base at V and 3 bases at J, with 25 bases between the two ends. Germline values: CDR1 SGHTA, CDR2 FQGNSA. There are 19 residues in the CDR3. CDR3 amino acids: CASSLGVGTHYGLLYEQYF. The CDR3 DNA follows: TGTGCCAGCAGCTTAGGGGTGGGGACCCATTACGGCCTCCTCTACGAGCAGTACTTC.

The J gene is TRBJ1-1, the V gene TRBV7-8; D unclear. The CDR3 spans 15 residues. V dropped 3 bases and J dropped 1 base, with 12 bases sitting between them. Germline assignment: CDR1 SGHVS and CDR2 FQNEAQ. The CDR3 sequence: CASSLAGTRNTEAFF. Here the CDR3 DNA reads TGTGCCAGCAGCTTGGCTGGTACACGGAACACTGAAGCTTTCTTT.

The chain employs TRBV9 and TRBJ1-2; maybe TRBD1 (6 bases). V gave up 1 base and J gave up 8 bases, with 12 bases separating them. The CDR3 runs 13 residues. Germline V gives CDR1 SGDLS, CDR2 YYNGEE. Written as DNA, the CDR3 is TGTGCCAGCAGCGTATCAGGGGAGAGAGGCTACACCTTC. Translating it yields CASSVSGERGYTF.

The genes are TRBV28 and TRBJ1-2; 7 positions match TRBD1. Per germline, CDR1 MDHEN and CDR2 SYDVKM. The CDR3 is 14 residues long. V shed 4 bases and J 4 bases; nucleotides not matched to a gene: 6. In DNA, the CDR3 is TGTGCCAGCAGTTATTCAGGGGGGTCCTATGGCTACACCTTC. Translated, it gives CASSYSGGSYGYTF.

There are a few counts of this clone. Additional DNA sequences in this sample encode the identical CDR3. The chain is built from TRBV5-4 and TRBJ2-7; D remains unclear. Germline-derived CDR1 and CDR2 are SGHNT and YYREEE (reference sequence). Between the trimmed V and J ends, which lost 0 bases and 4 bases, there was a span of 8 bases. The CDR3 totals 13 residues. In DNA form, the CDR3 reads TGTGCCAGCAGCTTGGGGGCATCATACGAGCAGTACTTC. Translation: CASSLGASYEQYF.

CDR3 nucleotide sequence: TGCGCCAGCAGCTTGTCGGAATGGGAAGACCCACAGGGCAGGCACACTGAAGCTTTCTTT. Amino acid sequence: CASSLSEWEDPQGRHTEAFF. The chain couples TRBV5-1 to TRBJ1-1, with D tentatively TRBD1 (6 bases). Germline loops: CDR1 SGHRS, CDR2 YFSETQ. The V end was cut by 1 base, the J end by 3 bases, with 28 bases between. CDR3 length equals 20 residues. Full variable domain (outside the CDR3, taken from reference TRBV5-1 and TRBJ1-1): KAGVTQTPRYLIKTRGQQVTLSCSPISGHRSVSWYQQTPGQGLQFLFEYFSETQRNKGNFPGRFSGRQFSNSRSEMNVSTLELGDSALYLCASSLSEWEDPQGRHTEAFFGQGTRLTVV.

This clone was picked up one time. The chain is built from TRBV10-3 and TRBJ2-3; D may match TRBD1 or TRBD2 (5 bases each). The CDR3 is 14 amino acids. V lost 5 bases, J lost 3 bases, and 12 bases lay in between. Germline CDR1 ENHRY, CDR2 SYGVKD. The CDR3 sequence is CAISWGSRTDTQYF. The CDR3 nucleotides are TGTGCCATCAGTTGGGGGAGTCGGACAGATACGCAGTATTTT.

The V gene is TRBV5-8, the J gene TRBJ1-2; 11 bases line up with TRBD1. The V and J ends lost 3 bases and 4 bases, in that order; junction bases with no gene match: 2. This CDR3 has 14 amino acids. From germline, CDR1 is SGHTS and CDR2 YDEGEE. CDR3 nucleotide sequence: TGTGCCAGCAGCTGGGACAGGGGGATCTATGGCTACACCTTC. Protein: CASSWDRGIYGYTF.

J is TRBJ1-1 and V is TRBV2; no firm D call. The germline gives CDR1 SNHLY, CDR2 FYNNEI. V shed 6 bases and J shed 6 bases, with 11 bases lying between them. This CDR3 is 12 amino acids long. This CDR3 is CASSPDVAEAFF. CDR3 sequence (DNA): TGTGCCAGCAGCCCCGATGTTGCTGAAGCTTTCTTT.

This chain joins TRBV6-4 and TRBJ2-3, with D perhaps matching TRBD2 (6 bases). Germline V lookup: CDR1 MRHNA, CDR2 SNTAGT. Trimming took 2 bases from V and 0 from J, leaving 9 bases between them. This CDR3 has 15 amino acids. The CDR3 region is CASSDGSGSTDTQYF. CDR3 DNA sequence: TGTGCCAGCAGTGACGGGAGCGGGAGCACAGATACGCAGTATTTT.

The chain links TRBV28 to TRBJ2-7; D ambiguous. The CDR3 is 14 amino acids. V lost 4 bases and J lost 5, with 15 bases in between. Germline CDR1 and CDR2: MDHEN and SYDVKM. In DNA form, the CDR3 reads TGTGCCAGCAGTTCGGGCCCCGTTGTGAACGAGCAGTACTTC. Translating gives CASSSGPVVNEQYF.

CDR3 nucleotides: TGCGCCAGCAGCTTGGCTCGGGGGGAGGCCGGCTACAATGAGCAGTTCTTC. Encoded protein: CASSLARGEAGYNEQFF. J is TRBJ2-1 and V is TRBV5-1; 7 bases match TRBD2. The V gene's germline CDR1 is SGHRS and CDR2 YFSETQ. V lost 0 bases, J lost 3 bases, and 9 bases stayed unmatched. The CDR3 runs 17 residues.

The genes are TRBV10-1 and TRBJ1-2; no clear D gene. The germline gives CDR1 WNHNN, CDR2 SYGVQD (reference sequence). The V end was cut by 3 bases, the J end by 5 bases, with 10 bases between. The CDR3 extends over 13 amino acids. The chain's CDR3 is CASSDGLPYGYTF. As DNA, the CDR3 is TGCGCCAGCAGTGACGGGCTCCCATATGGCTACACCTTC.

This rearrangement joins TRBV6-1 to TRBJ1-2, with D unresolved. The CDR3 is made up of 14 amino acids. Germline CDR1 reads MNHNS; CDR2 reads SASEGT. Trimming stripped 10 bases from V and 4 bases from J, with 19 bases between. Here the CDR3 reads CATGFSVSSYGYTF. The CDR3 nucleotides are TGTGCCACGGGCTTCTCTGTCAGTAGCTATGGCTACACCTTC.